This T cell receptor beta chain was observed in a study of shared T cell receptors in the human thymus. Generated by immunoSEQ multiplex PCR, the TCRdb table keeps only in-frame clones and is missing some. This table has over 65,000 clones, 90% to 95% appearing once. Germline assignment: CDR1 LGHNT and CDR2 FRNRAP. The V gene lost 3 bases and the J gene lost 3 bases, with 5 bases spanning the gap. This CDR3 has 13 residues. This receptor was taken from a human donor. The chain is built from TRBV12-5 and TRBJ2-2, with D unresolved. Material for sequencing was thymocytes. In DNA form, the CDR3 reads TGTGCTAGTGGTTTCTGTTACACCGGGGAGCTGTTTTTT. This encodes CASGFCYTGELFF. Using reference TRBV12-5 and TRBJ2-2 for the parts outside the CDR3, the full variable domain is DARVTQTPRHKVTEMGQEVTMRCQPILGHNTVFWYRQTMMQGLELLAYFRNRAPLDDSGMPKDRFSAEMPDATLATLKIQPSEPRDSAVYFCASGFCYTGELFFGEGSRLTVL.